This T cell receptor beta chain was sequenced in a study of early T cells in non-severe SARS-CoV-2 infection. Study in general: Chains were not paired, and sequencing was done on bulk RNA from unsorted whole blood. The study's findings and limits: Comparison of clonotypes with VDJdb favored anti-spike CD8 responses while missing private and CD4 specificities.

Of note for this clonotype: Its antigen is unknown.

The CDR3 extends over 16 amino acids. Germline lookup yields CDR1 SGHRS and CDR2 YFSETQ. The V and J ends lost 4 bases and 7 bases, in that order; junction bases with no gene match: 8. The TCR library protocol attached unique molecular identifiers to the individual cDNA molecules. In TCRdb, the 5' RACE reads were re-called with MiXCR into one record per CDR3 protein. This sample yields 30,000 to 35,000 distinct CDR3 sequences, of which around 6.8% are seen a single time; about 13% belongs to the top ten. Specimen: whole blood, collected at baseline. The gene calls are TRBV5-1 and TRBJ1-6; 10 bases agree with TRBD1. The clonotype comes from an adult who was a healthcare worker with PCR-confirmed SARS-CoV-2 infection or an uninfected control (not recorded which). The CDR3 DNA reads as TGCGCCAGCAGCGCAACATTGACAGGGGGCAATTCACCCCTCCACTTT. Amino acid sequence: CASSATLTGGNSPLHF. The complete variable domain, with remaining parts taken from reference TRBV5-1 and TRBJ1-6, reads KAGVTQTPRYLIKTRGQQVTLSCSPISGHRSVSWYQQTPGQGLQFLFEYFSETQRNKGNFPGRFSGRQFSNSRSEMNVSTLELGDSALYLCASSATLTGGNSPLHFGNGTRLTVT.